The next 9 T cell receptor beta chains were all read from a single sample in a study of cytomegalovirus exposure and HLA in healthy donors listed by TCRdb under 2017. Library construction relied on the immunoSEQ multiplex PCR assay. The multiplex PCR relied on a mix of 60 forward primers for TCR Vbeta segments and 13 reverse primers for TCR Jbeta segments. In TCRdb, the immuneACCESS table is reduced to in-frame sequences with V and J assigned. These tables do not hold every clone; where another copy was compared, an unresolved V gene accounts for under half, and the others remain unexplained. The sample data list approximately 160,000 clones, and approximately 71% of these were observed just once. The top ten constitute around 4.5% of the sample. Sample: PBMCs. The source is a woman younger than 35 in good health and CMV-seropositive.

The CDR3 spells CATEDREFGEQYF. CDR3 coding DNA: TGTGCCACCGAGGACAGGGAATTCGGCGAGCAGTACTTC. The genes are TRBV10-3 and TRBJ2-7; 8 positions match TRBD1. The J segment lost 6 bases and the V segment lost 10 bases, leaving 11 bases of the junction unmatched. The germline CDR1 and CDR2 sequences are ENHRY and SYGVKD. There are 13 residues in the CDR3.

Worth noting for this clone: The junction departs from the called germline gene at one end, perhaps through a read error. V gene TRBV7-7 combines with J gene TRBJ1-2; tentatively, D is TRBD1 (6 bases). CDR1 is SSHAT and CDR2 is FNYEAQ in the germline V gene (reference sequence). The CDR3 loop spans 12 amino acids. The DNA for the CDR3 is TGTGCTAGCAGCGCGTACAGGGATGGCTACACCTTC. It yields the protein CASSAYRDGYTF.

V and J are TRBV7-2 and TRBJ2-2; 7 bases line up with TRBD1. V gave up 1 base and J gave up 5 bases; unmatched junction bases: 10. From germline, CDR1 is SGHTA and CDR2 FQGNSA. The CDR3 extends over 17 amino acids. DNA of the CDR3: TGTGCCAGCAGCTTAGGGCGGAGGACAGGACCTACCGGGGAGCTGTTTTTT. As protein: CASSLGRRTGPTGELFF. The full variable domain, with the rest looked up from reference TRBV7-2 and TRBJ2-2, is GAGVSQSPSNKVTEKGKDVELRCDPISGHTALYWYRQSLGQGLEFLIYFQGNSAPDKSGLPSDRFSAERTGGSVSTLTIQRTQQEDSAVYLCASSLGRRTGPTGELFFGEGSRLTVL.

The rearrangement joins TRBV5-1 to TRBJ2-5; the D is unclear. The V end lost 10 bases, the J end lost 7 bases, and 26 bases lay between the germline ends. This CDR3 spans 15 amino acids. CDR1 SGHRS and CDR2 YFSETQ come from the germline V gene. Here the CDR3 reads CASAQAGRRLGTQYF. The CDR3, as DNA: TGCGCCTCAGCCCAGGCAGGCCGGCGATTGGGGACCCAGTACTTC.

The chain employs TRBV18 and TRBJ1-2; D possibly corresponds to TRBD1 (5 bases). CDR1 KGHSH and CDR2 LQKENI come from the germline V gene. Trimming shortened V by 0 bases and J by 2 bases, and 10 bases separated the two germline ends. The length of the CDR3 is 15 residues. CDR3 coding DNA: TGTGCCAGCTCACCACCGTCACAGGCGAACTATGGCTACACCTTC. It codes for CASSPPSQANYGYTF. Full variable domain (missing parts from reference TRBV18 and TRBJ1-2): NAGVMQNPRHLVRRRGQEARLRCSPMKGHSHVYWYRQLPEEGLKFMVYLQKENIIDESGMPKERFSAEFPKEGPSILRIQQVVRGDSAAYFCASSPPSQANYGYTFGSGTRLTVV.

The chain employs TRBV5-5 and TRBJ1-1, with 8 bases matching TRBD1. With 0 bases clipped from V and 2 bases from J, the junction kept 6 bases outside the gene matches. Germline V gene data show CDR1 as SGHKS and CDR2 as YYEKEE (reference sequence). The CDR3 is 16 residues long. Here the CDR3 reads CASSLGGTGVNTEAFF. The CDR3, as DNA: TGTGCCAGCAGCTTGGGGGGGACAGGCGTAAACACTGAAGCTTTCTTT.

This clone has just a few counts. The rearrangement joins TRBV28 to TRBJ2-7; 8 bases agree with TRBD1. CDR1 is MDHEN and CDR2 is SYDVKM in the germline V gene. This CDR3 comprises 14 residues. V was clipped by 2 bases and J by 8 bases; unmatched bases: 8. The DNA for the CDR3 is TGTGCCAGCAGTTTACTGGCGCAGGGGGCGAAGCAGTACTTC. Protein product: CASSLLAQGAKQYF.

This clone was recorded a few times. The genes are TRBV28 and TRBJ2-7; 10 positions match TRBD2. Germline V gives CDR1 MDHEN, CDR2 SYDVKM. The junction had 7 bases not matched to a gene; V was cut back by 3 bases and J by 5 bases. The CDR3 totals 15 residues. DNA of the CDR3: TGTGCCAGCAGTTTGTTTTTACTAGCGGGACACGAGCAGTACTTC. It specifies CASSLFLLAGHEQYF.

The CDR3 reads CSAIRQGRNTGELFF. CDR3 DNA sequence: TGCAGCGCTATCAGACAGGGGCGGAACACCGGGGAGCTGTTTTTT. The chain links TRBV29-1 to TRBJ2-2, with TRBD1 matching over 8 bases. CDR3 length: 15 residues. The V gene end was trimmed by 7 bases and the J gene end by 1 base; junction bases not matched to a gene: 8. The germline CDR1 and CDR2 sequences are SQVTM and ANQGSEA.